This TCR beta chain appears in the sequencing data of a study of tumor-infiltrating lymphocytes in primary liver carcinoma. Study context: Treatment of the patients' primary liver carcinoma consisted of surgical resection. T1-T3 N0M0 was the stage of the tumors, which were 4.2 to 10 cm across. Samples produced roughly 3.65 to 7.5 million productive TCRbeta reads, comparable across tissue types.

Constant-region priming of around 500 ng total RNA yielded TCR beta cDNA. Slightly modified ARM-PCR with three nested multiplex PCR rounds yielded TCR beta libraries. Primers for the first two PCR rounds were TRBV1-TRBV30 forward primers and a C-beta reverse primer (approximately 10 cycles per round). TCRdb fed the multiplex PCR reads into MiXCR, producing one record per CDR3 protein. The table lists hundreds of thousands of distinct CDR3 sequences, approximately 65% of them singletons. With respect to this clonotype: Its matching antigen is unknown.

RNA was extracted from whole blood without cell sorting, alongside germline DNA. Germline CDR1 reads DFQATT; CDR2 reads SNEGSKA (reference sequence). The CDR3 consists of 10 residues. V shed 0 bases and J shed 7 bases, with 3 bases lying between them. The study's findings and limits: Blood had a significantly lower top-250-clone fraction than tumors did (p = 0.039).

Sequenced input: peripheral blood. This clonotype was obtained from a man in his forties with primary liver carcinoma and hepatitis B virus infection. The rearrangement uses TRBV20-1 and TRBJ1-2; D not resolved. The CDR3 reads CSARDVGYTF. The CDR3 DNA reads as TGCAGTGCTAGAGATGTTGGCTACACCTTC.